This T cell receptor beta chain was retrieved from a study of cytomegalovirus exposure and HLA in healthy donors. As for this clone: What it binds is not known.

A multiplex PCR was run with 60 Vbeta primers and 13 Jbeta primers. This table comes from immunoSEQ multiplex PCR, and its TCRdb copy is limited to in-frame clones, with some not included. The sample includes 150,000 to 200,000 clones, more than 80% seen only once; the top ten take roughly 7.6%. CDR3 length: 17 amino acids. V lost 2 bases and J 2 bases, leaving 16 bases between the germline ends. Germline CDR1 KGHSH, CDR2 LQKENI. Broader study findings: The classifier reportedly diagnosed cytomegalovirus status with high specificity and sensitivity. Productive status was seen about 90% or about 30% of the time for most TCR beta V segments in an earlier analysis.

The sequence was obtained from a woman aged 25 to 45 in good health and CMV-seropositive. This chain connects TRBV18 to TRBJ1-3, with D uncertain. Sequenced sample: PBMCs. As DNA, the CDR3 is TGTGCCAGCTCACCAATTCTTCGAGGGATTACTGGAAACACCATATATTTT. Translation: CASSPILRGITGNTIYF.